This T cell receptor beta chain is drawn from a study of regulatory T cells in long-lasting Graves disease. General study findings and limits: Patients whose Graves' disease persisted exhibited lower TCR diversity than those newly diagnosed. With under 3,500 shared public clonotypes, persistent patients exceeded new patients, who shared about a thousand.

The CDR3 consists of 14 residues. The J segment lost 4 bases and the V segment lost 1 base, leaving 2 bases of the junction unmatched. CDR1 and CDR2 (germline): DFQATT, SNEGSKA (reference sequence). With iRepertoire HTBI primers and Arm-PCR of CDR3 regions, TCR beta libraries were built. MiXCR, run by TCRdb on the multiplex PCR reads, gives a single entry per CDR3 protein. The table includes more than 450,000 distinct CDR3 sequences, more than 10% detected once. In this sample, this clonotype turned up many times. As yet, its antigen is unknown. Sample time point: newly diagnosed GD, antithyroid drugs for less than 3 months. PBMC-extracted RNA yielded the TCR library. Another study also made use of these data, one on T cells in Graves' hyperthyroidism and ophthalmopathy. That paper notes: Clinicians diagnosed patients from clinical symptoms, serum thyroxine and TRAb, thyroid ultrasound and orbital computed tomography.

This clonotype was sampled from a woman in her 30s with Graves disease. V gene TRBV20-1 combines with J gene TRBJ2-7, with 12 nucleotides matching TRBD2. The source was peripheral blood mononuclear cells (PBMCs), collected at new diagnosis, from a patient treated with antithyroid drugs. CDR3 sequence (DNA): TGCAGTGCTAGAGGAACTAGCGGGAGGTACGAGCAGTACTTC. It encodes CSARGTSGRYEQYF.